One sample yielded the 10 T cell receptor beta chains listed below, sequenced in a study of esophageal squamous cell carcinoma under preoperative chemotherapy. MiXCR was run by TCRdb on the PCR reads, yielding one entry per CDR3 protein. The profile shows just over 30,000 distinct CDR3 sequences, less than 55% of them singletons. Time point described: before preoperative PTX-NDP chemotherapy. The specimen was taken from a patient given preoperative chemotherapy. The receptors were gathered from a human donor with esophageal squamous cell carcinoma. The donor label of this sample is uncertain.

This clonotype has only one observation. V gene TRBV6-4 combines with J gene TRBJ2-3; D is possibly TRBD2 (6 bases). Trimming left V 0 bases short and J 2 bases short, with 12 bases between. The germline CDR1 and CDR2 sequences are MRHNA and SNTAGT. The length of the CDR3 is 16 residues. CDR3 sequence reads: CASSDSNAGPTDTQYF. DNA of the CDR3: TGTGCCAGCAGTGACTCGAACGCGGGGCCCACAGATACGCAGTATTTT.

Comment on this clonotype: This CDR3 is missing its conserved last phenylalanine or tryptophan, likely due to a read error. The chain combines TRBV7-6 with TRBJ2-5; no firm D call. Near its end, the DNA agrees better with TRBJ2-1, so the J call may be wrong. Germline values: CDR1 SGHVS, CDR2 FNYEAQ. This CDR3 contains 14 residues. CDR3 region: CASGLDGRQETQFL. The CDR3 region has the DNA TGTGCCAGCGGCTTAGACGGGCGCCAAGAGACCCAGTTCTTG.

This chain joins TRBV12-3 or TRBV12-4 and TRBJ2-2, with TRBD2 matching 7 bases. CDR3 length equals 14 residues. Unmatched junction bases numbered 18, after V lost 7 bases and J lost 16 bases. In DNA form, the CDR3 reads TGTGCCAGCACCCCTCTAGCGGTCGGAGGGAAGCAGTTTTTT. Amino acid sequence: CASTPLAVGGKQFF.

The chain couples TRBV19 to TRBJ2-5, with TRBD1 as a possible D gene (6 bases). The DNA end is a closer match to TRBJ2-7, so the J assignment may be wrong. Germline V gene lookup returns CDR1 LNHDA and CDR2 SQIVND (reference sequence). The CDR3 is made up of 13 amino acids. The CDR3 bases are TGTGCCAGGGGGACATATCGCAAGGACGAGCAGTACTTC. Translation gives CARGTYRKDEQYF.

Only one count was recorded for this clonotype. At one of its ends the junction is not consistent with the germline gene, which may arise from a read error. This chain joins TRBV7-8 and TRBJ2-3; D may correspond to TRBD1 or TRBD2 (5 bases each). The CDR3 has 18 residues. In germline, CDR1 is SGHVS, CDR2 FQNEAQ. CDR3 sequence reads: CASSRRLTGLERTNTQYF. The CDR3 region has the DNA TGTGCCAGCAGCCGACGACTCACGGGGCTGGAACGCACAAATACTCAGTATTTT.

The rearrangement links TRBV7-2 to TRBJ2-4; D possibly corresponds to TRBD2 (7 bases). The DNA end is a closer match to TRBJ2-5, so the J assignment may be wrong. The CDR3 runs to 18 residues. Germline V gives CDR1 SGHTA, CDR2 FQGNSA. CDR3 loop: CASSCRGRGCGAKKTQYF. CDR3 bases: TGTGCCAGCAGCTGTAGGGGGAGGGGGTGCGGTGCCAAAAAGACCCAGTACTTC.

This clonotype was recorded a few times. This chain links TRBV7-2 with TRBJ2-1; TRBD2 matches 14 bases. With 5 bases clipped from V and 9 bases from J, the junction kept 3 bases outside the gene matches. The CDR3 has 14 residues. The germline V gene has CDR1 SGHTA and CDR2 FQGNSA. The CDR3 sequence: CASSPGLAGVEQFF. CDR3 in DNA: TGTGCCAGCAGCCCGGGACTAGCGGGGGTTGAGCAGTTCTTC.

The DNA for the CDR3 is TGTGCCATCAGTGAGGGACAGGGGGCCGGGGAGCTGTTTTTT. Amino acids: CAISEGQGAGELFF. The rearrangement uses TRBV10-3 and TRBJ2-2; TRBD1 agrees at 10 bases. Germline values: CDR1 ENHRY, CDR2 SYGVKD. Trimming removed 2 bases from V and 6 bases from J; junction bases left unmatched: 0. The CDR3 totals 14 residues.

The chain has TRBV7-2 and TRBJ2-2, with 7 bases that match TRBD1. The V gene end was trimmed by 5 bases and the J gene end by 16 bases; junction bases not matched to a gene: 13. Germline V gene data show CDR1 as SGHTA and CDR2 as FQGNSA. The CDR3 has 13 residues. CDR3 sequence: CASSRGATGKQFF. The DNA for the CDR3 is TGTGCCAGCAGCCGCGGTGCGACAGGGAAGCAGTTTTTT.

This clonotype came up many times. The chain couples TRBV6-1 to TRBJ2-1; TRBD2 matches at 13 bases. This CDR3 is 16 amino acids long. Germline V gene sequence: CDR1 MNHNS, CDR2 SASEGT. Trimming took 2 bases from V and 10 from J; bases not matched to a gene: 8. The CDR3 region has the DNA TGTGCCAGCAGTGAAACCGGACTAGCGGGAGCTCACGAGCAGTTCTTC. Translation: CASSETGLAGAHEQFF.